This entry lists 17 T cell receptor beta chains sequenced from one sample in a study of blood T cell repertoires in COVID-19. Profiling relied on immunoSEQ multiplex PCR, and the TCRdb table lists in-frame clones only, not all of them. The repertoire holds more than 250,000 clones, 87% seen once, with 6% in the top ten. The sequenced sample consisted of PBMCs or T cells enriched from blood (not recorded which). The receptors stem from a woman in her 40s who had recovered from COVID-19.

J is TRBJ2-7 and V is TRBV18, with 8 bases aligning to TRBD2. J gave up 1 base and V 6 bases, and 8 bases lay outside the gene matches. This CDR3 is built from 15 residues. Germline V gives CDR1 KGHSH, CDR2 LQKENI. Here the CDR3 reads CASSPTSGPSYEQYF. DNA for the CDR3: TGTGCCAGCTCTCCAACTAGCGGCCCATCCTACGAGCAGTACTTC. The complete variable domain, with remaining parts taken from reference TRBV18 and TRBJ2-7, reads NAGVMQNPRHLVRRRGQEARLRCSPMKGHSHVYWYRQLPEEGLKFMVYLQKENIIDESGMPKERFSAEFPKEGPSILRIQQVVRGDSAAYFCASSPTSGPSYEQYFGPGTRLTVT.

J is TRBJ2-1 and V is TRBV11-2; TRBD2 matches 12 bases. V gave up 4 bases and J gave up 10 bases; unmatched junction bases: 17. The CDR3 length is 18 residues. CDR1 and CDR2 from the germline V gene are SGHAT and FQNNGV. The CDR3 protein is CASSSLRTSGTAGREQFF. The CDR3, as DNA: TGTGCCAGCAGCTCCCTACGGACTAGCGGGACGGCAGGGCGGGAGCAGTTCTTC.

This clone has only one observation. V gene TRBV3-1 (or the pseudogene TRBV3-2) combines with J gene TRBJ1-6; weak D call: TRBD1 (6 bases). In germline, CDR1 is LGHDT, CDR2 YNNKEL (reference sequence). The CDR3 loop spans 16 amino acids. Trimming stripped 1 base from V and 10 bases from J, with 17 bases between. DNA of the CDR3: TGTGCCAGCAGCCAAGTGTCACAGGGTGTGGTGTCACCCCTCCACTTT. It yields the protein CASSQVSQGVVSPLHF.

Worth noting for this clone: The CDR3 end shows no conserved phenylalanine or tryptophan, and so a read error is likely. The DNA is left out, because the CDR3 cannot be placed on it with certainty; the CDR3 is given as TCRdb lists it. The chain is built from TRBV5-8 and TRBJ1-2; the D call of TRBD1 is as the table states it, not checked on the DNA. The CDR3 has 13 amino acids, counting both end residues. Germline V gene lookup returns CDR1 SGHTS and CDR2 YDEGEE. CDR3 residues: CASSLMRAGDRYI.

The rearrangement joins TRBV30 to TRBJ1-2; TRBD1 is a possible D gene (5 bases). Germline loops: CDR1 GTSNPN, CDR2 SVGIG (reference sequence). V was cut by 2 bases and J by 7 bases, with 14 bases left in between. CDR3 length equals 13 residues. The CDR3 DNA reads TGTGCCTGGAGTTGGGCAGGGCGGAGTGGCTACACCTTC. Translating gives CAWSWAGRSGYTF.

This clone has a handful of counts. The rearrangement uses TRBV24-1 and TRBJ1-2, with D hard to call. The V and J ends lost 6 bases and 1 base respectively, with 8 bases between them. The CDR3 sequence is 13 residues long. Germline V gene lookup returns CDR1 KGHDR and CDR2 SFDVKD. CDR3 sequence: CATSSGVNYGYTF. The CDR3 DNA follows: TGTGCCACCAGTTCGGGTGTTAACTATGGCTACACCTTC.

The rearrangement uses TRBV28 and TRBJ2-7; D might be TRBD2 (5 bases). Trimming stripped 5 bases from V and 3 bases from J, with 8 bases between. Germline V gene lookup returns CDR1 MDHEN and CDR2 SYDVKM. This CDR3 is built from 12 residues. The CDR3 loop is CASSIGSYEQYF. In DNA, the CDR3 is TGTGCCAGCAGTATAGGGAGCTACGAGCAGTACTTC.

The DNA for the CDR3 is TGCGCCAGCAGCTTGGTAGGGGGCGCGGACAATGAGCAGTTCTTC. Translated, it gives CASSLVGGADNEQFF. The chain links TRBV5-1 to TRBJ2-1; 7 bases match TRBD1. Germline lookup yields CDR1 SGHRS and CDR2 YFSETQ. Trimming removed 0 bases from V and 5 bases from J; junction bases left unmatched: 5. The CDR3 is 15 amino acids. Variable domain in full (rest from reference TRBV5-1 and TRBJ2-1): KAGVTQTPRYLIKTRGQQVTLSCSPISGHRSVSWYQQTPGQGLQFLFEYFSETQRNKGNFPGRFSGRQFSNSRSEMNVSTLELGDSALYLCASSLVGGADNEQFFGPGTRLTVL.

A word on this clone: One junction end disagrees with the germline gene, perhaps due to a read error. This chain connects TRBV14 to TRBJ1-1; tentative D call: TRBD1 (6 bases). This CDR3 has 15 residues. Germline V gene sequence: CDR1 SGHDN, CDR2 FVKESK. The CDR3 DNA is TGTGCCAGCAGCGAAGAGAGGGGGTTGGGCACTGAAGCTTTCTTT. Protein sequence: CASSEERGLGTEAFF. Supplemented by reference TRBV14 and TRBJ1-1, the full variable domain reads EAGVTQFPSHSVIEKGQTVTLRCDPISGHDNLYWYRRVMGKEIKFLLHFVKESKQDESGMPNNRFLAERTGGTYSTLKVQPAELEDSGVYFCASSEERGLGTEAFFGQGTRLTVV.

The J gene is TRBJ1-1, the V gene TRBV18; D perhaps matches TRBD1 (5 bases). The CDR3 sequence is 14 residues long. V gave up 3 bases and J gave up 3 bases, with 11 bases separating them. Germline CDR1 KGHSH, CDR2 LQKENI. The CDR3: CASSPIREDTEAFF. The CDR3 coding sequence is TGTGCCAGCTCACCTATCAGGGAGGACACTGAAGCTTTCTTT.

The chain links TRBV9 to TRBJ2-2, with a tentative D call TRBD2 (7 bases). V shed 3 bases and J shed 6 bases, with 15 bases lying between them. The germline gives CDR1 SGDLS, CDR2 YYNGEE. The CDR3 is 15 amino acids. CDR3 DNA sequence: TGTGCCAGCAGCGGCGAGGGGGGGGCCGCCGGGGAGCTGTTTTTT. It yields the protein CASSGEGGAAGELFF.

The chain is built from TRBV18 and TRBJ2-1; 12 bases are shared with TRBD2. After removal of 4 bases from V and 8 bases from J, the junction contained 9 bases not matched to a gene. The CDR3 loop spans 16 amino acids. Germline CDR1 KGHSH, CDR2 LQKENI. CDR3 bases: TGTGCCAGCTCACTGATGACTAGCGGGAGTGGTGATGAGCAGTTCTTC. This sequence encodes CASSLMTSGSGDEQFF. The full variable domain, rest sourced from reference TRBV18 and TRBJ2-1, is NAGVMQNPRHLVRRRGQEARLRCSPMKGHSHVYWYRQLPEEGLKFMVYLQKENIIDESGMPKERFSAEFPKEGPSILRIQQVVRGDSAAYFCASSLMTSGSGDEQFFGPGTRLTVL.

The chain has TRBV2 and TRBJ1-2; D remains ambiguous. Looked up from germline, CDR1 is SNHLY and CDR2 is FYNNEI. This CDR3 comprises 11 residues. V lost 2 bases, J lost 5 bases, and 3 bases lay in between. The CDR3, as DNA: TGTGCCAGCAGTGAACGGTATGGCTACACCTTC. As protein: CASSERYGYTF.

V gene TRBV27 combines with J gene TRBJ2-3, with D perhaps TRBD1 (6 bases). Deletions cut 6 bases from V and 3 bases from J, with 13 bases between. Germline V gene lookup returns CDR1 MNHEY and CDR2 SMNVEV (reference sequence). This CDR3 is built from 14 residues. CDR3 protein: CASRWTDLTDTQYF. The CDR3 bases are TGTGCCAGCAGGTGGACAGACCTAACAGATACGCAGTATTTT.

The chain combines TRBV11-3 with TRBJ2-2; D gene uncertain. V lost 1 base and J lost 5, with 5 bases in between. The CDR3 runs to 13 residues. Germline V gene sequence: CDR1 SGHNT, CDR2 YENEEA. CDR3 protein: CASSLGQTGELFF. The DNA for the CDR3 is TGTGCCAGCAGCTTAGGTCAGACCGGGGAGCTGTTTTTT.

The chain uses TRBV24-1 and TRBJ2-6; no reliable D call. Germline-derived CDR1 and CDR2 are KGHDR and SFDVKD. Trimming took off 7 bases at V and 0 bases at J, with 6 bases between the two ends. This CDR3 has 14 amino acids. The CDR3 protein is CATSAGSGANVLTF. The CDR3 DNA follows: TGTGCCACCAGCGCAGGCTCTGGGGCCAACGTCCTGACTTTC.

The chain uses TRBV5-1 and TRBJ2-1, with TRBD2 identical over 7 bases. From germline, CDR1 is SGHRS and CDR2 YFSETQ. The CDR3 has 15 amino acids. The junction had 9 bases not matched to a gene; V was cut back by 4 bases and J by 5 bases. In DNA, the CDR3 is TGCGCCAGCAGCCCGGGACTAACTTTAGACAATGAGCAGTTCTTC. Residues: CASSPGLTLDNEQFF.